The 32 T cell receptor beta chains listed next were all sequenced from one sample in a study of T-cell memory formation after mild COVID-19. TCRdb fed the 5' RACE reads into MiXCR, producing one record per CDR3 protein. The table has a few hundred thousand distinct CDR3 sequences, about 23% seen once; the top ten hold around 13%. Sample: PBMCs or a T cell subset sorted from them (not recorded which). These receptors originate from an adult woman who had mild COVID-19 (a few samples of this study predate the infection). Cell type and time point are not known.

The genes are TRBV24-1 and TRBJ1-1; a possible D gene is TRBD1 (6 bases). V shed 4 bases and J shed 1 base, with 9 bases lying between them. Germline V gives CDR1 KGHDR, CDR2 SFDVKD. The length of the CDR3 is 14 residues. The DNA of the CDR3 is TGTGCCACCAGTGACCCGGACAGGAACACTGAAGCTTTCTTT. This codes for CATSDPDRNTEAFF.

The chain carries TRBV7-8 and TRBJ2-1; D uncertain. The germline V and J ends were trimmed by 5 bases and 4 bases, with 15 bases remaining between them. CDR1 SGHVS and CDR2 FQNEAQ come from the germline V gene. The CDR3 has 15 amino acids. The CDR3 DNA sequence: TGTGCCAGCAGCAGCTTAGTCTCTGGTTACAATGAGCAGTTCTTC. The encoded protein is CASSSLVSGYNEQFF.

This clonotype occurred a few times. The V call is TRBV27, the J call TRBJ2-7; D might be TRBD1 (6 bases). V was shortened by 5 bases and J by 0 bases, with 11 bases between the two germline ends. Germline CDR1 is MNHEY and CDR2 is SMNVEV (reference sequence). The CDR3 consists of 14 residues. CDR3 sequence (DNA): TGTGCCAGCAGTCGGCAGGGGACCTCCTACGAGCAGTACTTC. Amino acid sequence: CASSRQGTSYEQYF.

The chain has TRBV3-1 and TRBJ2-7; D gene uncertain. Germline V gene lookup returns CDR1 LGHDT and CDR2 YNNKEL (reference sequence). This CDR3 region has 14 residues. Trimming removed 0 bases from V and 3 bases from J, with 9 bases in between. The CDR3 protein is CASSQDDALYEQYF. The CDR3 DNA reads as TGTGCCAGCAGCCAAGATGATGCCCTCTACGAGCAGTACTTC.

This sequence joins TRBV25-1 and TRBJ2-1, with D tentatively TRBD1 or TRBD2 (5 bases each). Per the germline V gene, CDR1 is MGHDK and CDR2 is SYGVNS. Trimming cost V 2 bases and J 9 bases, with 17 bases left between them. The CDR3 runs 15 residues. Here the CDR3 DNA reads TGTGCCAGCAGTGAAAGGGGAGATTCTACCGGTGAGCAGTTCTTC. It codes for CASSERGDSTGEQFF.

The DNA for the CDR3 is TGTGCTAGTGGTTTGGTATTACCGGGAGCGGCAAATACGCAGTATTTT. Amino acid sequence: CASGLVLPGAANTQYF. The rearrangement uses TRBV12-5 and TRBJ2-3; D possibly corresponds to TRBD2 (6 bases). This CDR3 is 16 amino acids long. V was clipped by 0 bases and J by 7 bases, with 17 bases between them. CDR1 and CDR2 from the germline V gene are LGHNT and FRNRAP. Variable domain in full (rest from reference TRBV12-5 and TRBJ2-3): DARVTQTPRHKVTEMGQEVTMRCQPILGHNTVFWYRQTMMQGLELLAYFRNRAPLDDSGMPKDRFSAEMPDATLATLKIQPSEPRDSAVYFCASGLVLPGAANTQYFGPGTRLTVL.

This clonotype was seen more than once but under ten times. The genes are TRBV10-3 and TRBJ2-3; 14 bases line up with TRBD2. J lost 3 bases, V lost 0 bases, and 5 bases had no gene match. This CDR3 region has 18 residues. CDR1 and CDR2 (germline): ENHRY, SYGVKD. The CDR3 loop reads CAISESEGLAGATDTQYF. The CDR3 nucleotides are TGTGCCATCAGTGAGTCTGAGGGACTAGCGGGAGCGACAGATACGCAGTATTTT.

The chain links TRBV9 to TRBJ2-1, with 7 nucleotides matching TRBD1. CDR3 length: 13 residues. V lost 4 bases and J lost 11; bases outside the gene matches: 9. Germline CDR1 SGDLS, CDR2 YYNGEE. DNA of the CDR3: TGTGCCAGCAGCCCCGCCCCGGACAGGCAGCAGTTCTTC. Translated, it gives CASSPAPDRQQFF. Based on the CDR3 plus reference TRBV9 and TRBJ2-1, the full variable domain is DSGVTQTPKHLITATGQRVTLRCSPRSGDLSVYWYQQSLDQGLQFLIQYYNGEERAKGNILERFSAQQFPDLHSELNLSSLELGDSALYFCASSPAPDRQQFFGPGTRLTVL.

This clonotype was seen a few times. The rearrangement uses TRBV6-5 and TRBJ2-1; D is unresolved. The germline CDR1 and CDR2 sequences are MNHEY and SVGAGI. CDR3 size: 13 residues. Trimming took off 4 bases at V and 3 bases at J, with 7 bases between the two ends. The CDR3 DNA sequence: TGTGCCAGCAGTTCCGACAACTACAATGAGCAGTTCTTC. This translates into CASSSDNYNEQFF.

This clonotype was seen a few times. This CDR3 reads CASSSINRGNEKLFF. CDR3 sequence (DNA): TGTGCCAGCAGCTCAATTAACAGGGGGAATGAAAAACTGTTTTTT. J is TRBJ1-4 and V is TRBV14; 8 nucleotides align to TRBD1. CDR3 size: 15 residues. CDR1 is SGHDN and CDR2 is FVKESK in the germline V gene. The V gene end was trimmed by 5 bases and the J gene end by 5 bases; junction bases not matched to a gene: 7.

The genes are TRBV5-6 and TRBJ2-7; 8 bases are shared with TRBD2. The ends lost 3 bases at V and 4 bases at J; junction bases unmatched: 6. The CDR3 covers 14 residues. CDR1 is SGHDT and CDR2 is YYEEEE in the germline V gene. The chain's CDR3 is CASSSSGRKYEQYF. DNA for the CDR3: TGTGCCAGCAGCTCCAGCGGGAGAAAGTACGAGCAGTACTTC. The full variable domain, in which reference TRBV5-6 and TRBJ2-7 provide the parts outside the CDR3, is DAGVTQSPTHLIKTRGQQVTLRCSPKSGHDTVSWYQQALGQGPQFIFQYYEEEERQRGNFPDRFSGHQFPNYSSELNVNALLLGDSALYLCASSSSGRKYEQYFGPGTRLTVT.

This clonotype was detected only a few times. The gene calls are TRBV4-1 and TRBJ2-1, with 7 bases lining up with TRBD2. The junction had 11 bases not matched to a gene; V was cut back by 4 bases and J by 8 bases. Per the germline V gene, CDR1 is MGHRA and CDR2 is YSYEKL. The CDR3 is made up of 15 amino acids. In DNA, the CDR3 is TGCGCCAGCAGCCTCGTCGGGCGGGAGCTCTATGAGCAGTTCTTC. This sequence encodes CASSLVGRELYEQFF.

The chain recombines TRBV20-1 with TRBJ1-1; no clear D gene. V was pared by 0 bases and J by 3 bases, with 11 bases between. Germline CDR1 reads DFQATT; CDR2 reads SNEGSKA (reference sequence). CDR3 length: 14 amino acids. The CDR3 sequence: CSAREVQFDTEAFF. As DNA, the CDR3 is TGCAGTGCTAGAGAAGTACAGTTTGACACTGAAGCTTTCTTT.

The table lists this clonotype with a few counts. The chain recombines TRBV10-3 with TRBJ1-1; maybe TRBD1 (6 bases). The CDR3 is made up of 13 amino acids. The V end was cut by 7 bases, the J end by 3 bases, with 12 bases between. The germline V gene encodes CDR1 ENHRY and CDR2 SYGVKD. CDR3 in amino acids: CAITNREDTEAFF. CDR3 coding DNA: TGTGCCATCACCAACAGGGAGGACACTGAAGCTTTCTTT.

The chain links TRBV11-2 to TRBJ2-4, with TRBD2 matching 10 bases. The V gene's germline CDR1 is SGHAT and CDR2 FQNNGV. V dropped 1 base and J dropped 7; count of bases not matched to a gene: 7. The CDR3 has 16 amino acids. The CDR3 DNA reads TGTGCCAGCAGCTTAGTCTCTAGCGGGGGACCTAACATTCAGTACTTC. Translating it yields CASSLVSSGGPNIQYF.

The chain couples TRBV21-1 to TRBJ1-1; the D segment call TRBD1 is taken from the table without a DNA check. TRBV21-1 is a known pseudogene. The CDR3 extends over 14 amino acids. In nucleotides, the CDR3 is TGTGCCAGCAGCAAAATCGACAGAGGGACTGAAGCTTTCTTT. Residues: CASSKIDRGTEAFF.

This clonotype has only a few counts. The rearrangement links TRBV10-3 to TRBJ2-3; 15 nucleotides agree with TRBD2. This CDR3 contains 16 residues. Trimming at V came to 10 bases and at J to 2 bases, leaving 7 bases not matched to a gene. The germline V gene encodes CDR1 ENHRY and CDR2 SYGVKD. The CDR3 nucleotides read TGTGCCACCGGACTAGCGGGGGGGCATTTCACAGATACGCAGTATTTT. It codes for CATGLAGGHFTDTQYF.

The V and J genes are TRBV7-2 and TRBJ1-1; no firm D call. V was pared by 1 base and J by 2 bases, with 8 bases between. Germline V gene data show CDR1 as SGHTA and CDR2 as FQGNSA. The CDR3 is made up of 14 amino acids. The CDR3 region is CASSLESVNTEAFF. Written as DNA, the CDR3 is TGTGCCAGCAGCTTAGAAAGCGTTAACACTGAAGCTTTCTTT.

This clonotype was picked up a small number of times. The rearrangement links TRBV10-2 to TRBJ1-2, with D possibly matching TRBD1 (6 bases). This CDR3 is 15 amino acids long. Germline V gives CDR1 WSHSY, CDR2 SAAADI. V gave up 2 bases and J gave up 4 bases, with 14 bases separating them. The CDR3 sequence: CASSEGGSRGYGYTF. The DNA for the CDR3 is TGCGCCAGCAGTGAGGGCGGCAGCAGGGGCTATGGCTACACCTTC.

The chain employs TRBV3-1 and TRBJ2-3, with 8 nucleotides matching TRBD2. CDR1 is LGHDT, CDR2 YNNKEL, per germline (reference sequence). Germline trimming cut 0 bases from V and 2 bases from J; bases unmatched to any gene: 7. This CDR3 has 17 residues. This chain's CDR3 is CASSQDLRGDLTDTQYF. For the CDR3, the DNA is TGTGCCAGCAGCCAAGACCTGCGGGGGGACCTCACAGATACGCAGTATTTT.

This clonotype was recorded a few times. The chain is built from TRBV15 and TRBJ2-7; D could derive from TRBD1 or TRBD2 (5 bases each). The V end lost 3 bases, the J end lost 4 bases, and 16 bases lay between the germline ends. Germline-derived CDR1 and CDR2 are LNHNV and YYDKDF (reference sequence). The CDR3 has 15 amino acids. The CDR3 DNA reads TGTGCCACCAGCAGCCTCCCCACGGGACCGTACGAGCAGTACTTC. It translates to CATSSLPTGPYEQYF.

The CDR3 DNA follows: TGCAGCGTTGGCGCCTTCAATCAGCCCCAGCATTTT. It translates to CSVGAFNQPQHF. This chain uses TRBV29-1 with TRBJ1-5; no firm D call. Looked up from germline, CDR1 is SQVTM and CDR2 is ANQGSEA. Trimming took off 4 bases at V and 3 bases at J, with 7 bases between the two ends. The CDR3 sequence is 12 residues long. The full variable domain, its missing parts supplied by reference TRBV29-1 and TRBJ1-5, is SAVISQKPSRDICQRGTSLTIQCQVDSQVTMMFWYRQQPGQSLTLIATANQGSEATYESGFVIDKFPISRPNLTFSTLTVSNMSPEDSSIYLCSVGAFNQPQHFGDGTRLSIL.

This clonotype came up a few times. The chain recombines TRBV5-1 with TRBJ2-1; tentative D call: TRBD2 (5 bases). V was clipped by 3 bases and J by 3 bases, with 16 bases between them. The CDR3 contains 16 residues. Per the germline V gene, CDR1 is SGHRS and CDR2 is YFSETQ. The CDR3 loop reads CASSSASPPSYNEQFF. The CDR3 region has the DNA TGCGCCAGCAGCTCGGCTAGCCCCCCTAGCTACAATGAGCAGTTCTTC.

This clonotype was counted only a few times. The CDR3 region has the DNA TGTGCCAGCAGCCAACTAGCGGGAGGTAGCACAGATACGCAGTATTTT. Amino acid sequence: CASSQLAGGSTDTQYF. The V call is TRBV7-8, the J call TRBJ2-3; TRBD2 aligns across 12 bases. Germline V gives CDR1 SGHVS, CDR2 FQNEAQ. With V trimmed by 5 bases and J by 0 bases, 3 bases remained unmatched. CDR3 length equals 16 residues.

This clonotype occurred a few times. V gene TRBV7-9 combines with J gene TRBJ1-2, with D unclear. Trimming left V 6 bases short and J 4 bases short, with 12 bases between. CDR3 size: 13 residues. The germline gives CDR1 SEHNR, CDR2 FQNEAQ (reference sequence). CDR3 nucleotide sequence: TGTGCCAGCAGTTCCGGGAGGGTCTATGGCTACACCTTC. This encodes CASSSGRVYGYTF.

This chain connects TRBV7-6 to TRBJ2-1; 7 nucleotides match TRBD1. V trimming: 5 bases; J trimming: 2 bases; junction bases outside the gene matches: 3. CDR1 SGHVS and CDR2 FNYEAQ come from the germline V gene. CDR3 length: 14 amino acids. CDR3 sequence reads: CASSNGTAYNEQFF. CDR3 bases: TGTGCCAGCAGCAATGGGACAGCCTACAATGAGCAGTTCTTC.

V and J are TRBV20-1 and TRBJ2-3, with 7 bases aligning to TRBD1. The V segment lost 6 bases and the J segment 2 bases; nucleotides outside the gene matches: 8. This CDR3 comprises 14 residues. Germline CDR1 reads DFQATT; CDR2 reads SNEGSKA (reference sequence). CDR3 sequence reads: CSASPGTATDTQYF. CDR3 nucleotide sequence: TGCAGTGCCTCTCCCGGGACAGCCACAGATACGCAGTATTTT.

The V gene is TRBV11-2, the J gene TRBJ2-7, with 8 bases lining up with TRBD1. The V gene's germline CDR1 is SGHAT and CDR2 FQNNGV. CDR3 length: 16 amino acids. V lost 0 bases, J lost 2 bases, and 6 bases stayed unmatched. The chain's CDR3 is CASSLDVWGQAYEQYF. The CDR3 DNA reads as TGTGCCAGCAGCTTAGATGTATGGGGACAGGCCTACGAGCAGTACTTC.

The CDR3 DNA reads as TGTGCCAGCAGTTCCTCAGGGGGCACTGAAGCTTTCTTT. This gives the protein CASSSSGGTEAFF. The chain combines TRBV12-3 or TRBV12-4 with TRBJ1-1; 7 nucleotides match TRBD1. Losses at the gene ends were 4 bases for V and 4 bases for J; bases not matched to a gene: 3. CDR3 length: 13 residues.

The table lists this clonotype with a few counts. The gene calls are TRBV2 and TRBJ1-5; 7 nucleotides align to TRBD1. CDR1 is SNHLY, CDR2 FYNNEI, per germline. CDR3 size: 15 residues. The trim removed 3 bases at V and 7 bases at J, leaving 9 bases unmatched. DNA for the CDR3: TGTGCCAGCAGTGAGACAGGGCTAGTATGGCAGCCCCAGCATTTT. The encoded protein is CASSETGLVWQPQHF.

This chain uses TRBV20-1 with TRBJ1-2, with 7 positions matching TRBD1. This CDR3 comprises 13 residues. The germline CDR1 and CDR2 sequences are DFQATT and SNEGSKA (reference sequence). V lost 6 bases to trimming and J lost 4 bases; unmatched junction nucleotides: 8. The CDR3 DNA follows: TGCAGTGCCAGGGGGGAGTTGGGCTATGGCTACACCTTC. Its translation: CSARGELGYGYTF.

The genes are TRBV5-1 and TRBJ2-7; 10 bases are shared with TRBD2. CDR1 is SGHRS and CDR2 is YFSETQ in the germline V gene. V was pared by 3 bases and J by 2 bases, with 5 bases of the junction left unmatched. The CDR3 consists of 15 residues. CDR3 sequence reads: CASSSQRGGPYEQYF. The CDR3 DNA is TGCGCCAGCAGCTCTCAGCGGGGGGGACCCTACGAGCAGTACTTC. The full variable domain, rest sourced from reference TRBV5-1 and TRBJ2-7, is KAGVTQTPRYLIKTRGQQVTLSCSPISGHRSVSWYQQTPGQGLQFLFEYFSETQRNKGNFPGRFSGRQFSNSRSEMNVSTLELGDSALYLCASSSQRGGPYEQYFGPGTRLTVT.